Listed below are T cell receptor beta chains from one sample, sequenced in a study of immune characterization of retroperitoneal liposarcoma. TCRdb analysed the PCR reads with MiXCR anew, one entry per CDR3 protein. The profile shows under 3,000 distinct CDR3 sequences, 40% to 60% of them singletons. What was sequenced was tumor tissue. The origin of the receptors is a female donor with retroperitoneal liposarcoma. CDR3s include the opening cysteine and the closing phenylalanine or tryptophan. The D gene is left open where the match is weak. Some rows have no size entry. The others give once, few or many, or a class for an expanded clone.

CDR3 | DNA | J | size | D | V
CASSASSTGTDTQYF | TGTGCCAGCAGTGCTTCGAGCACTGGCACAGATACGCAGTATTTT | TRBJ2-3 | . | . | TRBV6-4
CASSGTGGLETQYF | TGTGCCAGCAGTGGGACAGGGGGCCTGGAGACCCAGTACTTC | TRBJ2-5 | . | TRBD1 | TRBV6-6
CASSPEVINRGETQYF | TGTGCCAGCAGCCCAGAGGTTATCAACAGAGGAGAGACCCAGTACTTC | TRBJ2-5 | . | . | TRBV7-8
CASSLDEPGLAGYNEQFF | TGTGCCAGCAGCTTAGACGAACCGGGACTAGCGGGATACAATGAGCAGTTCTTC | TRBJ2-1 | few | TRBD2 | TRBV7-6
CASSLGTGGFGETQYF | TGTGCCAGCAGCCTTGGAACAGGGGGCTTTGGGGAGACCCAGTACTTC | TRBJ2-5 | . | TRBD1 | TRBV6-1
CASSPVGGTTDTQYF | TGTGCCAGCAGCCCAGTCGGGGGGACCACAGATACGCAGTATTTT | TRBJ2-3 | . | TRBD2 | TRBV12-3/TRBV12-4
CASSEDRGENEQFF | TGTGCCAGCAGTGAGGACAGGGGTGAGAATGAGCAGTTCTTC | TRBJ2-1 | . | TRBD1 | TRBV27
CASSPGGPARDTQYF | TGTGCCAGCAGCCCCGGTGGGCCGGCTAGAGATACGCAGTATTTT | TRBJ2-3 | few | . | TRBV7-6
CASSSRGGDWETQYF | TGTGCCAGCAGTTCCCGGGGAGGAGACTGGGAGACCCAGTACTTC | TRBJ2-5 | . | . | TRBV6-1
CASSYRDQYEQYF | TGTGCCAGCAGTTACCGAGATCAATACGAGCAGTACTTC | TRBJ2-7 | few | . | TRBV6-5
CASSPGVRGDTDTQYF | TGTGCCAGCAGTCCCGGGGTGAGGGGGGACACAGATACGCAGTATTTT | TRBJ2-3 | . | . | TRBV12-3/TRBV12-4
CASSLELASAYNEQFF | TGTGCCAGCAGCTTAGAGTTAGCTTCAGCCTACAATGAGCAGTTCTTC | TRBJ2-1 | medium-sized | . | TRBV7-6
CASSRTARDEQFF | TGTGCCAGCAGTCGGACGGCAAGGGATGAGCAGTTCTTC | TRBJ2-1 | . | . | TRBV6-8
CASSPLLRQGGQYF | TGTGCCAGCAGTCCCCTACTTCGACAGGGTGGGCAGTACTTC | TRBJ2-7 | few | TRBD1 | TRBV6-1
CASSSDRTNSPLHF | TGTGCCAGCAGTTCGGACCGAACGAATTCACCCCTCCACTTT | TRBJ1-6 | few | . | TRBV6-8
CASSKKQTLAGVDNEQFF | TGTGCCAGCAGTAAAAAGCAAACACTGGCCGGGGTTGACAATGAGCAGTTCTTC | TRBJ2-1 | few | . | TRBV12-3/TRBV12-4
CASRGFDILAKNIQYF | TGTGCCAGCAGGGGGTTTGACATTTTAGCCAAAAACATTCAGTACTTC | TRBJ2-4 | . | . | TRBV6-1
CASTETDTQYF | TGTGCCAGCACCGAGACAGATACGCAGTATTTT | TRBJ2-3 | . | . | TRBV6-1
CASSGLPSTGQFF | TGCGCCAGCAGCGGACTGCCGTCGACCGGGCAGTTCTTC | TRBJ2-1 | once | . | TRBV4-1
CASTLTGGSLDTQYF | TGTGCCAGCACCCTCACAGGGGGGAGTTTGGATACGCAGTATTTT | TRBJ2-3 | . | TRBD1 | TRBV6-1
CASRGQGAGYEQFF | TGTGCCAGCAGGGGACAGGGGGCCGGGTACGAGCAGTTCTTC | TRBJ2-1 | few | TRBD1 | TRBV12-3/TRBV12-4
CASRGGRQGSVEQFF | TGTGCCAGCCGAGGCGGTAGACAGGGATCGGTTGAGCAGTTCTTC | TRBJ2-1 | medium-sized | TRBD1 | TRBV7-8
CAARSGLAGLGEQFF | TGTGCCGCACGGTCTGGGCTAGCGGGGTTGGGTGAGCAGTTCTTC | TRBJ2-1 | once | TRBD2 | TRBV6-1
CASSPLSNEKLFF | TGCGCCAGCAGCCCGTTGTCTAATGAAAAACTGTTTTTT | TRBJ1-4 | . | . | TRBV4-1
CASSERGREETQYF | TGTGCCAGCAGTGAGCGCGGGAGAGAAGAGACCCAGTACTTC | TRBJ2-5 | . | TRBD2 | TRBV6-1
CASSGGLAGVNNEQYF | TGTGCCAGCAGTGGGGGACTAGCGGGAGTCAACAATGAGCAGTACTTC | TRBJ2-7 | . | TRBD2 | TRBV12-3/TRBV12-4
CATPGRSFRASIF | TGTGCCACCCCGGGACGGAGCTTCCGGGCGTCGATCTTC | TRBJ2-5 | . | . | TRBV6-6
CASQLAGAGSEQFF | TGTGCCAGCCAACTAGCGGGAGCCGGAAGTGAGCAGTTCTTC | TRBJ2-1 | few | TRBD2 | TRBV6-1
CASTIISGSGGQTQYF | TGTGCCAGCACCATTATTAGCGGGAGTGGCGGACAGACCCAGTACTTC | TRBJ2-5 | few | TRBD2 | TRBV6-1
CASSYSYRDLTDTQYF | TGTGCCAGCAGTTACTCGTACAGGGACCTCACAGATACGCAGTATTTT | TRBJ2-3 | . | . | TRBV6-6
CASRVVGSSYNEQYF | TGTGCCAGCAGAGTCGTGGGAAGCTCCTACAATGAGCAGTACTTC | TRBJ2-7 | . | . | TRBV6-1
CASSDLGPGTEAFF | TGTGCCAGCAGTGATCTGGGGCCGGGCACTGAAGCTTTCTTT | TRBJ1-1 | . | . | TRBV6-1
CASSKTAADTQYF | TGTGCCAGCAGCAAAACAGCGGCAGATACGCAGTATTTT | TRBJ2-3 | . | . | TRBV7-2
CASSPHQGPYEQYF | TGTGCCAGCAGTCCTCACCAGGGCCCCTACGAGCAGTACTTC | TRBJ2-7 | once | . | TRBV12-3/TRBV12-4
CASSDKAGPYEQYF | TGTGCCAGCAGTGATAAGGCAGGTCCCTACGAGCAGTACTTC | TRBJ2-7 | once | . | TRBV6-1
CASSEAQTGGQETQFF | TGTGCCAGCAGTGAAGCCCAGACAGGGGGCCAAGAGACCCAGTTCTTC | TRBJ2-1 | few | TRBD1 | TRBV6-1
CASSATGNNEQFF | TGTGCCAGCAGCGCGACAGGGAACAATGAGCAGTTCTTC | TRBJ2-1 | . | TRBD1 | TRBV7-2
CASSYEGADTGELFF | TGTGCCAGCAGTTACGAGGGGGCGGACACCGGGGAGCTGTTTTTT | TRBJ2-2 | medium-sized | TRBD1 | TRBV6-6
CASKRSGSNTDTQYF | TGTGCCAGCAAACGTAGCGGGAGCAACACAGATACGCAGTATTTT | TRBJ2-3 | medium-sized | TRBD2 | TRBV6-1
CASSRTSGSSRETQYF | TGTGCCAGCAGCCGGACTAGCGGGAGCTCCCGAGAGACCCAGTACTTC | TRBJ2-5 | . | TRBD2 | TRBV11-2
CASSLGTSGGAKADTQYF | TGTGCCAGCAGCTTAGGGACTAGCGGAGGGGCTAAGGCTGATACGCAGTATTTT | TRBJ2-3 | . | TRBD2 | TRBV7-2
CASRAPGGYGYTF | TGTGCCAGCAGAGCACCCGGGGGTTATGGCTACACCTTC | TRBJ1-2 | few | . | TRBV6-1
CASSPQREDPWNEQFF | TGTGCCAGCAGCCCACAGCGGGAGGACCCTTGGAATGAGCAGTTCTTC | TRBJ2-1 | . | TRBD2 | TRBV7-3
CASSDSAGETDTQYF | TGTGCCAGCAGTGACTCGGCGGGAGAAACAGATACGCAGTATTTT | TRBJ2-3 | . | TRBD2 | TRBV6-4
CASSLGTPGGELFF | TGTGCCAGCAGCTTAGGGACACCCGGAGGGGAGCTGTTTTTT | TRBJ2-2 | . | . | TRBV11-3
CASSRGPALGELFF | TGTGCCAGCAGCAGAGGACCGGCCCTCGGGGAGCTGTTTTTT | TRBJ2-2 | . | . | TRBV7-2
CASSFPTGPGYEQYF | TGTGCCAGCAGTTTCCCGACAGGGCCGGGCTACGAGCAGTACTTC | TRBJ2-7 | . | TRBD1 | TRBV12-3/TRBV12-4
CASRGGAGATDTQYF | TGTGCCAGCAGGGGTGGAGCGGGAGCCACAGATACGCAGTATTTT | TRBJ2-3 | few | TRBD2 | TRBV6-1
CASSTRPYEQYF | TGTGCCAGTTCGACCCGACCCTACGAGCAGTACTTC | TRBJ2-7 | few | . | TRBV6-1
CASSLVDRGVKNIQYF | TGTGCCAGCAGCTTAGTTGACAGGGGCGTCAAAAACATTCAGTACTTC | TRBJ2-4 | . | TRBD1 | TRBV7-2
CASSAVVIGNYGYTF | TGTGCCAGCAGCGCCGTGGTTATAGGGAACTATGGCTACACCTTC | TRBJ1-2 | . | . | TRBV5-3
CASSLGDRATGELFF | TGTGCCAGCAGTTTAGGCGACAGGGCCACCGGGGAGCTGTTTTTT | TRBJ2-2 | . | TRBD1 | TRBV12-3/TRBV12-4
CASSVLAEETQYF | TGTGCCAGCAGCGTCCTAGCGGAAGAGACCCAGTACTTC | TRBJ2-5 | few | TRBD2 | TRBV11-1